This passage covers 22 T cell receptor beta chains from one sample sequenced in a study of sequential checkpoint blockade in melanoma (dated by TCRdb to about 2019). The sample's treatment or condition label is to be understood as: randomized to nivolumab then ipilimumab (arm A) or the reverse (arm B). Receptor amplification or capture employed the immunoSEQ multiplex PCR assay. TCRdb holds this immuneACCESS table with in-frame rearrangements only. Some clones are missing; in checked studies, unresolved V genes explain under half, and the rest has no known cause. The sample contains some 20,000 clones, about three fifths of them found a single time. 15% to 20% of the sample belongs to the ten largest clones. The specimen was CD8+ T cells sorted from blood (inferred from file names), collected from a patient given nivolumab and ipilimumab in sequence. The origin of the receptors is a human donor with melanoma.

The rearrangement uses TRBV6-5 and TRBJ1-1, with 10 nucleotides matching TRBD1. From germline, CDR1 is MNHEY and CDR2 SVGAGI. The CDR3 runs to 14 residues. J gave up 5 bases and V 2 bases, and 2 bases lay outside the gene matches. The CDR3 loop is CASSYTGQGTEAFF. In DNA, the CDR3 is TGTGCCAGCAGTTACACGGGACAGGGGACTGAAGCTTTCTTT.

The genes are TRBV30 and TRBJ2-7; D is possibly TRBD2 (5 bases). Deletions cut 4 bases from V and 0 bases from J, with 7 bases between. The CDR3 covers 12 residues. CDR1 and CDR2 (germline): GTSNPN, SVGIG (reference sequence). CDR3 region: CAWKGSSYEQYF. In DNA form, the CDR3 reads TGTGCCTGGAAAGGGAGCTCCTACGAGCAGTACTTC. Looking up the rest from reference TRBV30 and TRBJ2-7 gives the full variable domain: SQTIHQWPATLVQPVGSPLSLECTVEGTSNPNLYWYRQAAGRGLQLLFYSVGIGQISSEVPQNLSASRPQDRQFILSSKKLLLSDSGFYLCAWKGSSYEQYFGPGTRLTVT.

This chain uses TRBV6-6 with TRBJ2-7; 7 positions agree with TRBD2. The V segment lost 6 bases and the J segment 7 bases; nucleotides outside the gene matches: 12. The CDR3 loop spans 14 amino acids. Germline CDR1 is MNHNY and CDR2 is SVGAGI (reference sequence). Here the CDR3 DNA reads TGTGCCAGCAGCCACGGGGCGGGAGTGCTTGAGCAGTACTTC. Translated, it gives CASSHGAGVLEQYF.

V gene TRBV2 combines with J gene TRBJ2-6, with TRBD2 as a possible D gene (5 bases). The CDR3 totals 13 residues. Germline CDR1 and CDR2: SNHLY and FYNNEI. Deletions cut 8 bases from V and 0 bases from J, with 5 bases between. The CDR3 DNA is TGTGCCAGCGAGGGCTCTGGGGCCAACGTCCTGACTTTC. Encoded protein: CASEGSGANVLTF. Drawing the rest from reference TRBV2 and TRBJ2-6, the complete variable domain is EPEVTQTPSHQVTQMGQEVILRCVPISNHLYFYWYRQILGQKVEFLVSFYNNEISEKSEIFDDQFSVERPDGSNFTLKIRSTKLEDSAMYFCASEGSGANVLTFGAGSRLTVL.

This clone was seen only a few times. V usage is TRBV6-1 and J usage is TRBJ2-7; 7 bases map to TRBD2. Trimming took 5 bases from V and 0 from J; bases not matched to a gene: 4. Germline V gene lookup returns CDR1 MNHNS and CDR2 SASEGT. There are 14 residues in the CDR3. The CDR3 protein is CASSSGGSSYEQYF. DNA of the CDR3: TGTGCCAGCAGTTCCGGGGGGAGCTCCTACGAGCAGTACTTC.

This sequence joins TRBV6-1 and TRBJ2-7, with a weak D call TRBD1 (6 bases). Germline assignment: CDR1 MNHNS and CDR2 SASEGT. V was cut by 1 base and J by 1 base, with 17 bases left in between. The CDR3 is 17 amino acids. DNA of the CDR3: TGTGCCAGCAGTGAAGAACTATCCGGACAGCCTTCCTACGAGCAGTACTTC. It is translated as CASSEELSGQPSYEQYF.

The chain recombines TRBV5-4 with TRBJ1-2, with 8 bases aligning to TRBD1. The CDR3 totals 15 residues. The J segment lost 3 bases and the V segment lost 4 bases, leaving 8 bases of the junction unmatched. Germline-derived CDR1 and CDR2 are SGHNT and YYREEE (reference sequence). The DNA for the CDR3 is TGTGCCAGCAGCACAGGGGGAGGGGGGGACTATGGCTACACCTTC. Encoded protein: CASSTGGGGDYGYTF.

V is TRBV5-1 and J is TRBJ1-1, with TRBD1 as a possible D gene (5 bases). Trimming removed 0 bases from V and 3 bases from J, with 15 bases in between. CDR1 SGHRS and CDR2 YFSETQ come from the germline V gene. The CDR3 is 16 amino acids. The CDR3 here is CASSLGGQGPHTEAFF. The CDR3, as DNA: TGCGCCAGCAGCTTGGGTGGGCAGGGTCCCCACACTGAAGCTTTCTTT.

A few counts support this clone. J is TRBJ2-1 and V is TRBV19; no clear D gene. The CDR3 extends over 12 amino acids. The germline CDR1 and CDR2 sequences are LNHDA and SQIVND (reference sequence). Trimming took 10 bases from V and 0 from J, leaving 7 bases between them. Written as DNA, the CDR3 is TGTGCCACCTCCCCCTCCTACAATGAGCAGTTCTTC. Amino acid sequence: CATSPSYNEQFF.

V usage is TRBV27 and J usage is TRBJ2-1; 13 nucleotides line up with TRBD2. The germline gives CDR1 MNHEY, CDR2 SMNVEV (reference sequence). V was pared by 6 bases and J by 8 bases, with 7 bases of the junction left unmatched. The CDR3 has 15 amino acids. The DNA for the CDR3 is TGTGCCAGCAGCTTCGGACTAGCGGGAGTAGATGAGCAGTTCTTC. It specifies CASSFGLAGVDEQFF.

This sequence joins TRBV11-2 and TRBJ2-7; TRBD2 matches at 10 bases. V lost 1 base and J lost 4; bases outside the gene matches: 7. The CDR3 is 16 residues long. Germline-derived CDR1 and CDR2 are SGHAT and FQNNGV. This chain's CDR3 is CASSLGGAGGLYEQYF. The DNA for the CDR3 is TGTGCCAGCAGCTTAGGGGGAGCGGGGGGGCTTTACGAGCAGTACTTC.

The genes are TRBV7-9 and TRBJ2-7; D not resolved. This CDR3 has 15 residues. The germline gives CDR1 SEHNR, CDR2 FQNEAQ (reference sequence). Trimming took 4 bases from V and 2 from J, leaving 15 bases between them. CDR3: CASSWLMVGPYEQYF. Here the CDR3 DNA reads TGTGCCAGCAGCTGGCTCATGGTGGGCCCCTACGAGCAGTACTTC.

V usage is TRBV9 and J usage is TRBJ2-5; possibly TRBD2 for D (6 bases). The CDR3 contains 14 residues. Trimming took off 1 base at V and 5 bases at J, with 12 bases between the two ends. Looked up from germline, CDR1 is SGDLS and CDR2 is YYNGEE. In DNA, the CDR3 is TGTGCCAGCAGCGTATTGGCCGGGAGCGAGACCCAGTACTTC. Encoded protein: CASSVLAGSETQYF.

Written as DNA, the CDR3 is TGTGCCAGCAGCTTAGGGGCAGGGGGCTCCTACGAGCAGTACTTC. Translating gives CASSLGAGGSYEQYF. This rearrangement joins TRBV7-7 to TRBJ2-7; 7 positions match TRBD1. V shed 1 base and J 0 bases; nucleotides not matched to a gene: 3. This CDR3 comprises 15 residues. Germline V CDR1 and CDR2: SSHAT, FNYEAQ (reference sequence).

This clone was found a few times. The chain combines TRBV5-4 with TRBJ2-7; D ambiguous. The CDR3 has 12 amino acids. With 0 bases removed from V and 1 base from J, the gap between germline ends came to 2 bases. Germline CDR1 and CDR2: SGHNT and YYREEE (reference sequence). The CDR3 nucleotides read TGTGCCAGCAGCTTGGCGTCCTACGAGCAGTACTTC. Its protein is CASSLASYEQYF.

V gene TRBV28 combines with J gene TRBJ2-5; 12 bases align to TRBD2. This CDR3 spans 15 amino acids. Germline lookup yields CDR1 MDHEN and CDR2 SYDVKM. Germline trimming cut 7 bases from V and 5 bases from J; bases unmatched to any gene: 8. This chain's CDR3 is CASTLTGTSGETQYF. In DNA form, the CDR3 reads TGTGCCAGCACGTTAACTGGGACTAGCGGGGAGACCCAGTACTTC.

The J gene is TRBJ2-1, the V gene TRBV7-6; 11 bases fit TRBD1. This CDR3 is built from 15 residues. From germline, CDR1 is SGHVS and CDR2 FNYEAQ. V dropped 0 bases and J dropped 8; count of bases not matched to a gene: 3. The CDR3 loop reads CASSLAGQGGDEQFF. DNA for the CDR3: TGTGCCAGCAGCTTAGCGGGACAGGGGGGAGATGAGCAGTTCTTC.

This clone was seen once. The chain recombines TRBV25-1 with TRBJ1-2, with D possibly being TRBD1 (5 bases). This CDR3 comprises 15 residues. The germline V gene encodes CDR1 MGHDK and CDR2 SYGVNS. V dropped 2 bases and J dropped 2 bases, with 12 bases sitting between them. The CDR3: CASSERQGSNYGYTF. The CDR3 nucleotides are TGTGCCAGCAGTGAACGGCAGGGATCCAACTATGGCTACACCTTC.

The chain recombines TRBV6-1 with TRBJ2-3, with a possible D match to TRBD2 (5 bases). The V gene's germline CDR1 is MNHNS and CDR2 SASEGT. This CDR3 contains 16 residues. V was clipped by 4 bases and J by 4 bases, with 18 bases between them. CDR3 sequence: CASSAGLTQRADTQYF. The CDR3, as DNA: TGTGCCAGCAGTGCGGGCCTCACCCAGAGGGCAGATACGCAGTATTTT.

The J gene is TRBJ2-3, the V gene TRBV9; no firm D call. The CDR3 extends over 13 amino acids. Germline values: CDR1 SGDLS, CDR2 YYNGEE. The V and J ends lost 0 bases and 8 bases respectively, with 10 bases between them. The CDR3 spells CASSVGGPSTQYF. The CDR3 nucleotides read TGTGCCAGCAGCGTAGGCGGTCCTAGTACGCAGTATTTT.

This clone has just a few counts. The junction differs from germline at one of its ends, possibly a read error. The genes are TRBV4-1 and TRBJ2-3, with D hard to call. CDR3 length equals 15 residues. The germline CDR1 and CDR2 sequences are MGHRA and YSYEKL. The DNA of the CDR3 is TGCGCCAGCGGCCAAAGATTCCCAAGCACAGATACGCGGTATTTT. Translating gives CASGQRFPSTDTRYF.

V is TRBV28 and J is TRBJ2-1; 8 nucleotides line up with TRBD2. Germline V gene sequence: CDR1 MDHEN, CDR2 SYDVKM. The CDR3 is 14 amino acids. Losses at the gene ends were 6 bases for V and 3 bases for J; bases not matched to a gene: 4. Written as DNA, the CDR3 is TGTGCCAGCAGCGGACTAGCCGGCTACAATGAGCAGTTCTTC. The encoded protein is CASSGLAGYNEQFF.